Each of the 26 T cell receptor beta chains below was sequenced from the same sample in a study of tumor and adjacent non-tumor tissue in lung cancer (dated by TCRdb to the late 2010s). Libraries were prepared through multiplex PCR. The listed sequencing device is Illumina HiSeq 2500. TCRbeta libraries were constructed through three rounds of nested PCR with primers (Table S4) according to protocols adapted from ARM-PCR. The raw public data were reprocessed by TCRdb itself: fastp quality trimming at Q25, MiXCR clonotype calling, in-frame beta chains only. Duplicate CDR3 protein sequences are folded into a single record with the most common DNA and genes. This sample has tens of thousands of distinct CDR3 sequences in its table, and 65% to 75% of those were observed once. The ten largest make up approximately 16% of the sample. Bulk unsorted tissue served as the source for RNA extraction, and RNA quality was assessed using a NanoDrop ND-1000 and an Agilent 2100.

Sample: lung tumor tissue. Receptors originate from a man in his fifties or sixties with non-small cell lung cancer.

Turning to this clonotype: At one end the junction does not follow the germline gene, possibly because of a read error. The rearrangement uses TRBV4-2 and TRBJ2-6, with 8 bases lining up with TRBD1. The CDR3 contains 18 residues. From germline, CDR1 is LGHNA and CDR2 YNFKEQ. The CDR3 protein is CASSRPGQAYSGANVLTF. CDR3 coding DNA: TGTGCCAGCAGCCGCCCGGGACAGGCCTACTCTGGGGCTAACGTCCTGACTTTC.

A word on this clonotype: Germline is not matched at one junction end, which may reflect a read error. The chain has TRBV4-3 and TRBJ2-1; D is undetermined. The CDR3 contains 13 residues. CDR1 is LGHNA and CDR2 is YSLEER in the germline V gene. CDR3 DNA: TGCGTCAGCAGCCAAGTGCTAACCAGCGAGCAGTTCTTC. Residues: CVSSQVLTSEQFF.

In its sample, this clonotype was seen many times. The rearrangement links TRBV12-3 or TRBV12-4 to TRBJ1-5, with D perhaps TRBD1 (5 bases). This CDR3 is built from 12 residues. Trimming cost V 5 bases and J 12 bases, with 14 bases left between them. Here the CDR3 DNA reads TGTGCCAGCAGTCCCGGGAGGGGCAGCCAGCATTTT. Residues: CASSPGRGSQHF.

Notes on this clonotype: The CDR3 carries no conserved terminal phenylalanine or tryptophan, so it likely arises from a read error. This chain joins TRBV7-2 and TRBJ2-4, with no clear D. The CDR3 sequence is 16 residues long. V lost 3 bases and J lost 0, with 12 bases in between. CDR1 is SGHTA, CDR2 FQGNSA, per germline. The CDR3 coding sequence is TGTGCCAGCAGCTTTGACCAGAGCTTAGCCAAAAACATTCAGTACCTA. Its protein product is CASSFDQSLAKNIQYL.

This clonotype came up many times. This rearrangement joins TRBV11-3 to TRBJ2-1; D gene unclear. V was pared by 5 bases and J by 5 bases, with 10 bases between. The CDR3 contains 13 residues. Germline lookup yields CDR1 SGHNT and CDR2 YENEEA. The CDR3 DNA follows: TGTGCCAGCAGCGGGGATTCACACAATGAGCAGTTCTTC. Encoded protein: CASSGDSHNEQFF.

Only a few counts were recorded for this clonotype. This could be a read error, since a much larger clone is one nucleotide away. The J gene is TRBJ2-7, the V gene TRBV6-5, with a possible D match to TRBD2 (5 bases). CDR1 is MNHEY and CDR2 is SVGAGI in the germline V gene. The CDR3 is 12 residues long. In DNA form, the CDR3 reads TGTACCAGCTTAGCGAGCTCCTACGAGCAGTACTTC. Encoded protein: CTSLASSYEQYF.

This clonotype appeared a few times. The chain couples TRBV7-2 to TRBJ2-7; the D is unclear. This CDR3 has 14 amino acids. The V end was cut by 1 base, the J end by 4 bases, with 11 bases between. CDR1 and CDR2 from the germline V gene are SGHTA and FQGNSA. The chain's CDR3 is CASSLVSAAYEQYF. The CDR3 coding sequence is TGTGCCAGCAGCTTAGTATCCGCAGCATACGAGCAGTACTTC.

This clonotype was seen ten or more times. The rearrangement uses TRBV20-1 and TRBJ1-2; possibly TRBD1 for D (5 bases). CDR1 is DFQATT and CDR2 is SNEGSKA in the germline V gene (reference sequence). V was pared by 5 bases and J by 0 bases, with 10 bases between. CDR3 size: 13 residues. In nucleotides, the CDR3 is TGCAGTGCTGGACACCAAGCTAACTATGGCTACACCTTC. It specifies CSAGHQANYGYTF.

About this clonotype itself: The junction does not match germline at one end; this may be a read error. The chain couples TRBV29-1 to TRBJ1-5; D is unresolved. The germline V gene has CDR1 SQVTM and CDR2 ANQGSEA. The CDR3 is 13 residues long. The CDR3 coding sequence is TGCAGCGTTGGGCAGGCTGTGCAGCAGCCCCTGCATTTT. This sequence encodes CSVGQAVQQPLHF.

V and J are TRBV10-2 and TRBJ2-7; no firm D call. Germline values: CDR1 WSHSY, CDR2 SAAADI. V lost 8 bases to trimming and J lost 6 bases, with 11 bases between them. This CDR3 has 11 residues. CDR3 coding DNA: TGCGCCAGCGGGAACAGCTGCGAGCAGTACTTC. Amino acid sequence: CASGNSCEQYF.

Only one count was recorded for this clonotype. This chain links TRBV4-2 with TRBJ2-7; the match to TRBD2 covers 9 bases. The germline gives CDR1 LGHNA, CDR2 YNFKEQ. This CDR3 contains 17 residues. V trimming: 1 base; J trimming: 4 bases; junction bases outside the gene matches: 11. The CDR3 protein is CASSQVGAGGLGYEQYF. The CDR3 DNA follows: TGTGCCAGCAGCCAAGTTGGGGCGGGAGGGCTGGGGTACGAGCAGTACTTC.

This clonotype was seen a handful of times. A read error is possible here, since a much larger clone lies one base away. CDR3 residues: CASNQFGTQNQETQHF. The CDR3, as DNA: TGTGCCAGCAACCAATTCGGGACACAGAACCAAGAGACCCAGCACTTC. The chain has TRBV28 and TRBJ2-5; the D gene is possibly TRBD1 (6 bases). Germline V gene data show CDR1 as MDHEN and CDR2 as SYDVKM. The CDR3 totals 16 residues.

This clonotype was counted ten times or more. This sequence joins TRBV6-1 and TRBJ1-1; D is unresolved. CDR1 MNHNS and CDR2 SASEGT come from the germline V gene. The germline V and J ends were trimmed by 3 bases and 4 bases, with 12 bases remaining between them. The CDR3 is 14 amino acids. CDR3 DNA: TGTGCCAGCAGTGAGCGGGGTGCCATCACTGAAGCTTTCTTT. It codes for CASSERGAITEAFF.

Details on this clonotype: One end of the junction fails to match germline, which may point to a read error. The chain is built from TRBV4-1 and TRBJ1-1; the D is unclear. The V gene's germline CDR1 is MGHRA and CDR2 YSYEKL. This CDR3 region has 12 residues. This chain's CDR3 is CTSGQGRTEAFF. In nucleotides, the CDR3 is TGCACCAGCGGCCAAGGGCGAACTGAAGCTTTCTTT.

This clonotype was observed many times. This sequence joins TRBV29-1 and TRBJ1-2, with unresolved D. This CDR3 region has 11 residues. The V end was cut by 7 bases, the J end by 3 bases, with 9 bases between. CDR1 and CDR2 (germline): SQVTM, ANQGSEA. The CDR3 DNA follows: TGCAGCGCTGGCTACGACTATGGCTACACCTTC. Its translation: CSAGYDYGYTF.

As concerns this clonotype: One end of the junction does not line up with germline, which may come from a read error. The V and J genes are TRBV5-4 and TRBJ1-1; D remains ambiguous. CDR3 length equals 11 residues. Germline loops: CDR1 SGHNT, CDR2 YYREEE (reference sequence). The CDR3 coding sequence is TGTGCCAGCGGCTTCGGGGTGGTAGCTATCTTT. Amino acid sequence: CASGFGVVAIF.

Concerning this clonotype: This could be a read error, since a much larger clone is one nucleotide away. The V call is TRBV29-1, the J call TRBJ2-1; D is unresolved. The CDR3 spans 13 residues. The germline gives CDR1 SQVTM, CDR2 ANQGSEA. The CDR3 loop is CSVEEITYSEQFF. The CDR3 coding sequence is TGCAGCGTTGAGGAGATTACATACAGTGAGCAGTTCTTC.

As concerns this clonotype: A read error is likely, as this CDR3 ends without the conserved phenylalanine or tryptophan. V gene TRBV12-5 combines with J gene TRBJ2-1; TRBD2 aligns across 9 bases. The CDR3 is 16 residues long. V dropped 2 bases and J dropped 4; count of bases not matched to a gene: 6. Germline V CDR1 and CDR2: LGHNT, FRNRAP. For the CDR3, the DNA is TGTGCTAGTGGTTTGCTCAGCGGGGGGTTATACAATGAGCAGTTCTCC. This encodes CASGLLSGGLYNEQFS.

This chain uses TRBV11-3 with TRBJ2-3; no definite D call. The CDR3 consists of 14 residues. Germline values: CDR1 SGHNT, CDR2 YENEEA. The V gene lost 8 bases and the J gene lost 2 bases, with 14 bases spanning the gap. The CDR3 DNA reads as TGTGCCAGCGGCCTAGTTGGCTACACAGATACGCAGTATTTT. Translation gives CASGLVGYTDTQYF.

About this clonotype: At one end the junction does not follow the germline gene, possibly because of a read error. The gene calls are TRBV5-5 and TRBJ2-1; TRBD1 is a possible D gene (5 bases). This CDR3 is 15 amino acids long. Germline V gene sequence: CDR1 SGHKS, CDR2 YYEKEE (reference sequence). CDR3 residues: CASSVGGVGHNGQLF. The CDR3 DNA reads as TGTGCCAGCAGCGTTGGCGGTGTAGGACACAATGGGCAGCTTTTC.

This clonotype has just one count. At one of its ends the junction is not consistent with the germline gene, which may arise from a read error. For the CDR3, the DNA is TGTGCCAGCATTTCCATGGGACTAGCGGGGGGGAGGAACACATATACGCACTATTTT. It translates to CASISMGLAGGRNTYTHYF. The chain is built from TRBV12-3 or TRBV12-4 and TRBJ2-3; 16 nucleotides align to TRBD2. This CDR3 contains 19 residues.

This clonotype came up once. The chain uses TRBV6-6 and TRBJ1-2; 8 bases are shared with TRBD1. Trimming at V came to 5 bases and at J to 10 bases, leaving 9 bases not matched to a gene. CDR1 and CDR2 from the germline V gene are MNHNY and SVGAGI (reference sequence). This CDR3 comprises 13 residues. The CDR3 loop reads CASSNSGGRLYTF. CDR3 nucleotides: TGTGCCAGCAGTAATTCAGGGGGCAGGCTCTACACCTTC.

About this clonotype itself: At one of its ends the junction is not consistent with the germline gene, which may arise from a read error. CDR3 in DNA: TGTGCAAGCAGCCCTCCGGGAGGGGCCTCCTGCGAGCAATACTTC. Protein: CASSPPGGASCEQYF. The rearrangement joins TRBV11-1 to TRBJ2-7; 8 bases are a match to TRBD2. The CDR3 extends over 15 amino acids. Germline-derived CDR1 and CDR2 are SGHAT and FQDESV (reference sequence).

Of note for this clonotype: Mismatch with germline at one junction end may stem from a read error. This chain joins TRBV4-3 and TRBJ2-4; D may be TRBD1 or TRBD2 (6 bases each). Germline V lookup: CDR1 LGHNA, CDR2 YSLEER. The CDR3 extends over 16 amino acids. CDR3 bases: TGCGCCAGCAGCCAAAATGGAGGGGGGACCAAAAACATTCAGTATTTC. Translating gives CASSQNGGGTKNIQYF.

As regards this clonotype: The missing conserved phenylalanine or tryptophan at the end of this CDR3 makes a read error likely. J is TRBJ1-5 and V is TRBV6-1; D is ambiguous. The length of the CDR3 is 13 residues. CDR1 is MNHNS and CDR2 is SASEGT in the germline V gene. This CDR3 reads CASSETPNQPQHL. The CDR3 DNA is TGTGCTAGCAGTGAGACACCTAATCAGCCTCAGCATTTA.

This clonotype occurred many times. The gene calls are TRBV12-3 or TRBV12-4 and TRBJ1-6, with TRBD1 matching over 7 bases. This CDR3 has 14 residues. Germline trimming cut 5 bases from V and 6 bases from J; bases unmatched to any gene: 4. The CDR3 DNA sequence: TGTGCCAGCAGTCGGACAGGACCTAATTCACCCCTCCACTTT. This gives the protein CASSRTGPNSPLHF.